The next 22 T cell receptor beta chains were all read from a single sample in a study of shared clonotypes between healthy human individuals. CD8 cells regarded as naive lacked CD45RO, were positively chosen for CCR7, and omitted terminally differentiated effector memory CD45RA+ cells. The assay was immunoSEQ multiplex PCR, and TCRdb's table has in-frame clones only and misses some. The table has around 550,000 clones, 95% seen once. Sequences were obtained from naive CD8+ T cells sorted from blood. All receptors come from a woman aged 25 to 39 in good health.

This chain links TRBV28 with TRBJ2-7; 12 bases line up with TRBD1. The CDR3 is 14 amino acids. Losses at the gene ends were 6 bases for V and 8 bases for J; bases not matched to a gene: 8. CDR1 and CDR2 (germline): MDHEN, SYDVKM. CDR3: CASRYTGTGGKQYF. The CDR3 coding sequence is TGTGCCAGCAGATATACCGGGACAGGGGGCAAGCAGTACTTC.

This chain connects TRBV19 to TRBJ1-1; D is possibly TRBD1 (6 bases). This CDR3 has 15 residues. Trimming left V 1 base short and J 1 base short, with 10 bases between. The germline gives CDR1 LNHDA, CDR2 SQIVND (reference sequence). In DNA form, the CDR3 reads TGTGCCAGTAGTATAGGGGGGGCAGCGAACACTGAAGCTTTCTTT. It codes for CASSIGGAANTEAFF. Full variable domain (missing parts from reference TRBV19 and TRBJ1-1): DGGITQSPKYLFRKEGQNVTLSCEQNLNHDAMYWYRQDPGQGLRLIYYSQIVNDFQKGDIAEGYSVSREKKESFPLTVTSAQKNPTAFYLCASSIGGAANTEAFFGQGTRLTVV.

The chain links TRBV4-2 to TRBJ2-2; 9 nucleotides match TRBD2. The CDR3 is 18 residues long. V was pared by 2 bases and J by 0 bases, with 7 bases of the junction left unmatched. Germline assignment: CDR1 LGHNA and CDR2 YNFKEQ. The CDR3 reads CASSQTAGGRANTGELFF. As DNA, the CDR3 is TGTGCCAGCAGCCAAACAGCTGGCGGGAGGGCGAACACCGGGGAGCTGTTTTTT.

This chain uses TRBV9 with TRBJ2-5; D is unclear. The CDR3 loop spans 14 amino acids. Per the germline V gene, CDR1 is SGDLS and CDR2 is YYNGEE. V lost 2 bases and J 4 bases, leaving 12 bases between the germline ends. CDR3 in DNA: TGTGCCAGCAGCGTCGGATCCCTGGGAGAGACCCAGTACTTC. Residues: CASSVGSLGETQYF. Complete variable domain (other parts from reference TRBV9 and TRBJ2-5): DSGVTQTPKHLITATGQRVTLRCSPRSGDLSVYWYQQSLDQGLQFLIQYYNGEERAKGNILERFSAQQFPDLHSELNLSSLELGDSALYFCASSVGSLGETQYFGPGTRLLVL.

In DNA, the CDR3 is TGTGCCTGGAGGTCCGGGCTGGGCCTTGTAGATGAGCAGTTCTTC. Its protein product is CAWRSGLGLVDEQFF. The V and J genes are TRBV30 and TRBJ2-1; unclear D gene. The CDR3 loop spans 15 amino acids. Germline lookup yields CDR1 GTSNPN and CDR2 SVGIG (reference sequence). V was pared by 3 bases and J by 8 bases, with 20 bases between. Based on the CDR3 plus reference TRBV30 and TRBJ2-1, the full variable domain is SQTIHQWPATLVQPVGSPLSLECTVEGTSNPNLYWYRQAAGRGLQLLFYSVGIGQISSEVPQNLSASRPQDRQFILSSKKLLLSDSGFYLCAWRSGLGLVDEQFFGPGTRLTVL.

V is TRBV5-4 and J is TRBJ2-1; D may correspond to TRBD1 or TRBD2 (5 bases each). V was cut by 6 bases and J by 6 bases, with 16 bases left in between. Germline loops: CDR1 SGHNT, CDR2 YYREEE (reference sequence). There are 14 residues in the CDR3. As DNA, the CDR3 is TGTGCCAGCACCATTGACTTGGGGACCAATGAGCAGTTCTTC. Its translation: CASTIDLGTNEQFF. The full variable domain, its missing parts supplied by reference TRBV5-4 and TRBJ2-1, is ETGVTQSPTHLIKTRGQQVTLRCSSQSGHNTVSWYQQALGQGPQFIFQYYREEENGRGNFPPRFSGLQFPNYSSELNVNALELDDSALYLCASTIDLGTNEQFFGPGTRLTVL.

The rearrangement uses TRBV9 and TRBJ2-7; 8 bases fit TRBD2. Trimming removed 3 bases from V and 6 bases from J; junction bases left unmatched: 8. This CDR3 spans 14 amino acids. Germline V lookup: CDR1 SGDLS, CDR2 YYNGEE. This CDR3 reads CASSEGLVSGEQYF. The CDR3 nucleotides are TGTGCCAGCAGCGAGGGACTAGTCTCTGGCGAGCAGTACTTC.

The chain combines TRBV28 with TRBJ2-2, with TRBD1 matching over 10 bases. Trimming took 5 bases from V and 7 from J; bases not matched to a gene: 13. Germline V CDR1 and CDR2: MDHEN, SYDVKM. The CDR3 extends over 17 amino acids. The CDR3 bases are TGTGCCAGCAGTCCCGGCGGGGGACAGGGGTCATACGGGGAGCTGTTTTTT. Its translation: CASSPGGGQGSYGELFF.

This chain uses TRBV15 with TRBJ2-2, with TRBD2 as a possible D gene (6 bases). Germline V gene lookup returns CDR1 LNHNV and CDR2 YYDKDF (reference sequence). This CDR3 region has 14 residues. Trimming removed 7 bases at V and 0 bases at J, with 9 bases between. The CDR3: CATTGTSNTGELFF. The DNA for the CDR3 is TGTGCCACCACCGGGACTTCGAACACCGGGGAGCTGTTTTTT.

J is TRBJ2-7 and V is TRBV5-4, with D unclear. The germline V and J ends were trimmed by 0 bases and 0 bases, with 7 bases remaining between them. From germline, CDR1 is SGHNT and CDR2 YYREEE (reference sequence). The CDR3 is 14 residues long. The chain's CDR3 is CASSLGHNSYEQYF. CDR3 bases: TGTGCCAGCAGCTTGGGGCACAACTCCTACGAGCAGTACTTC.

On this clone: Other DNA sequences in this specimen translate into the identical CDR3. This rearrangement joins TRBV6-5 to TRBJ1-1; no reliable D call. Germline V gives CDR1 MNHEY, CDR2 SVGAGI. Trimming stripped 0 bases from V and 0 bases from J, with 2 bases between. This CDR3 is built from 13 residues. The CDR3 here is CASSYSLNTEAFF. The DNA of the CDR3 is TGTGCCAGCAGTTACTCCTTGAACACTGAAGCTTTCTTT.

The chain combines TRBV13 with TRBJ2-7; 7 bases are shared with TRBD1. Trimming at V came to 6 bases and at J to 0 bases, leaving 5 bases not matched to a gene. Germline-derived CDR1 and CDR2 are PRHDT and FYEKMQ (reference sequence). The length of the CDR3 is 14 residues. CDR3 sequence (DNA): TGTGCCAGCAGTCCGGACAGGAACTCCTACGAGCAGTACTTC. It specifies CASSPDRNSYEQYF.

The rearrangement uses TRBV29-1 and TRBJ2-3; a possible D gene is TRBD2 (5 bases). The CDR3 has 13 amino acids. Trimming left V 7 bases short and J 2 bases short, with 13 bases between. The germline gives CDR1 SQVTM, CDR2 ANQGSEA. CDR3: CSGRSGDTDTQYF. The CDR3 DNA sequence: TGCAGCGGTCGAAGCGGAGACACAGATACGCAGTATTTT.

The CDR3 nucleotides read TGCAGTGCGGACTTCGTCGGTGAGCAGTTCTTC. As protein: CSADFVGEQFF. The chain combines TRBV20-1 with TRBJ2-1; TRBD2 is a possible D gene (5 bases). The V end lost 6 bases, the J end lost 9 bases, and 12 bases lay between the germline ends. Germline lookup yields CDR1 DFQATT and CDR2 SNEGSKA (reference sequence). CDR3 length: 11 amino acids.

This clone was found once. The DNA for the CDR3 is TGTGCCAGCAGCCAATTTACGGGCTCCTACGAGCAGTACTTC. It translates to CASSQFTGSYEQYF. V usage is TRBV14 and J usage is TRBJ2-7; no definite D call. The CDR3 has 14 amino acids. Between the trimmed V and J ends, which lost 2 bases and 0 bases, there was a span of 8 bases. CDR1 and CDR2 (germline): SGHDN, FVKESK. The full variable domain, in which reference TRBV14 and TRBJ2-7 provide the parts outside the CDR3, is EAGVTQFPSHSVIEKGQTVTLRCDPISGHDNLYWYRRVMGKEIKFLLHFVKESKQDESGMPNNRFLAERTGGTYSTLKVQPAELEDSGVYFCASSQFTGSYEQYFGPGTRLTVT.

J is TRBJ2-1 and V is TRBV30, with unresolved D. Trimming took 2 bases from V and 8 from J, leaving 13 bases between them. The CDR3 consists of 13 residues. The germline gives CDR1 GTSNPN, CDR2 SVGIG (reference sequence). In nucleotides, the CDR3 is TGTGCCTGGAGTTCCTCTTGGCGAGATGAGCAGTTCTTC. Protein: CAWSSSWRDEQFF.

The genes are TRBV4-2 and TRBJ2-3; possible D gene TRBD2, 5 bases. Germline values: CDR1 LGHNA, CDR2 YNFKEQ. V lost 8 bases to trimming and J lost 10 bases, with 28 bases between them. CDR3 length equals 16 residues. The CDR3 DNA reads as TGTGCCAGCTCCCCCTCTCTCCTAGCAAATTTGGATGCGCAGTATTTT. Protein product: CASSPSLLANLDAQYF.

The chain recombines TRBV28 with TRBJ1-2; TRBD1 matches 7 bases. Per the germline V gene, CDR1 is MDHEN and CDR2 is SYDVKM. J lost 1 base, V lost 7 bases, and 12 bases had no gene match. The CDR3 has 16 amino acids. CDR3 sequence: CASTHQGQEVNYGYTF. In DNA form, the CDR3 reads TGTGCCAGCACACACCAAGGACAGGAGGTTAACTATGGCTACACCTTC.

The chain carries TRBV10-3 and TRBJ1-1; D gene ambiguous. Per germline, CDR1 ENHRY and CDR2 SYGVKD. The CDR3 is 14 amino acids. V was clipped by 2 bases and J by 0 bases, with 7 bases between them. The CDR3 here is CAISENTLNTEAFF. The CDR3 coding sequence is TGTGCCATCAGTGAGAACACACTGAACACTGAAGCTTTCTTT.

DNA of the CDR3: TGTGCCAGCAGCCAGGAGGCCGGGGAGCTGTTTTTT. The encoded protein is CASSQEAGELFF. The V and J genes are TRBV5-6 and TRBJ2-2, with a weak D call TRBD2 (5 bases). V lost 4 bases and J lost 6, with 7 bases in between. CDR3 length: 12 residues. Germline CDR1 reads SGHDT; CDR2 reads YYEEEE.

J is TRBJ2-5 and V is TRBV28; 9 positions match TRBD1. The DNA end is a closer match to TRBJ2-7, so the J assignment may be wrong. CDR3 length: 14 amino acids. Looked up from germline, CDR1 is MDHEN and CDR2 is SYDVKM. The CDR3 here is CASRTGTGFYEQYF. The CDR3 region has the DNA TGTGCCAGCAGAACCGGGACAGGGTTCTACGAGCAGTACTTC.

This clone was observed a single time. This chain joins TRBV6-1 and TRBJ1-1; no reliable D call. Between the trimmed V and J ends, which lost 3 bases and 2 bases, there was a span of 7 bases. The CDR3 is made up of 13 amino acids. Germline V gene data show CDR1 as MNHNS and CDR2 as SASEGT. DNA of the CDR3: TGTGCCAGCAGTGATTGGGTAAACACTGAAGCTTTCTTT. Protein product: CASSDWVNTEAFF.